The rows below give T cell receptor beta chains drawn from one sample of a study of cytomegalovirus exposure and HLA in healthy donors. Sequencing was performed with immunoSEQ multiplex PCR; in TCRdb, only in-frame clones are kept and a portion is missing. The table has over 95,000 clones, 60% to 80% seen once. The sequencing input was PBMCs. All receptors come from a man between 40 and 49 years old in good health and CMV-seronegative. CDR3s include the opening cysteine and the closing phenylalanine or tryptophan. The D gene is left open where the match is weak. Expanded clones are given a class, and other clones once, few, many or no size at all.

J | size | D | V | CDR3 | DNA
TRBJ1-2 | . | TRBD1 | TRBV5-1 | CASSLGTGVSLGYTF | TGCGCCAGCAGCTTGGGGACAGGGGTTTCTCTAGGCTACACCTTC
TRBJ2-7 | . | TRBD2 | TRBV27 | CASSPLAGVHEQYF | TGTGCCAGCAGTCCACTAGCGGGGGTACACGAGCAGTACTTC
TRBJ2-7 | . | . | TRBV4-2 | CASSQDRDSSYEQYF | TGTGCCAGCAGCCAAGATCGAGACAGCTCCTACGAGCAGTACTTC
TRBJ2-1 | few | TRBD2 | TRBV5-4 | CASTALAGDSYNEQFF | TGTGCCAGCACCGCCCTAGCGGGCGACTCCTACAATGAGCAGTTCTTC
TRBJ2-7 | . | TRBD1 | TRBV6-5 | CASVRTGSNEQYF | TGTGCCAGCGTACGGACAGGGTCCAACGAGCAGTACTTC
TRBJ1-5 | few | . | TRBV14 | CASSQQRVGPQHF | TGTGCCAGCAGCCAGCAGAGGGTGGGGCCCCAGCATTTT
TRBJ1-4 | . | . | TRBV7-9 | CASSSNRVDREKLFF | TGTGCCAGCAGCTCGAACAGGGTGGATCGTGAAAAACTGTTTTTT
TRBJ1-1 | . | . | TRBV7-9 | CASSLPEDRKNTEAFF | TGTGCCAGCAGCTTACCAGAAGACAGGAAGAACACTGAAGCTTTCTTT
TRBJ2-1 | . | . | TRBV10-1 | CADSSCRIPKSYNEQFF | TGCGCTGACAGTTCTTGTAGGATCCCCAAATCCTACAATGAGCAGTTCTTC
TRBJ2-1 | . | . | TRBV6-5 | CASSYSGDTYNEQFF | TGTGCCAGCAGTTACTCGGGGGACACCTACAATGAGCAGTTCTTC
TRBJ2-7 | . | TRBD1 | TRBV19 | CASSVSGTGNYEQYF | TGTGCCAGTAGTGTGTCCGGGACAGGGAACTACGAGCAGTACTTC
TRBJ2-3 | . | TRBD2 | TRBV5-6 | CASSPGLAGTWRTDTQYF | TGTGCCAGCAGCCCCGGGCTAGCGGGGACCTGGCGCACAGATACGCAGTATTTT
TRBJ1-4 | . | TRBD1 | TRBV30 | CAWRRGTGSGEKLFF | TGTGCCTGGAGGCGAGGGACAGGGTCAGGTGAAAAACTGTTTTTT
TRBJ1-1 | . | . | TRBV11-2 | CASSLAGGGFVAFF | TGTGCCAGCAGCTTAGCTGGTGGAGGGTTCGTAGCTTTCTTT
TRBJ2-5 | . | . | TRBV19 | CASSSPGEAGETQYF | TGTGCCAGTAGTTCTCCTGGGGAGGCGGGAGAGACCCAGTACTTC
TRBJ1-5 | . | TRBD1 | TRBV6-5 | CASSRTGGINQPQHF | TGTGCCAGCAGTAGGACAGGGGGCATCAATCAGCCCCAGCATTTT
TRBJ2-3 | . | TRBD2 | TRBV27 | CASSSLTSGGTDTQYF | TGTGCCAGCAGTTCCTTGACTAGCGGGGGAACAGATACGCAGTATTTT
TRBJ2-7 | . | TRBD1 | TRBV5-1 | CASSLAPRQGDYEQYF | TGCGCCAGCAGCTTGGCCCCACGACAGGGGGACTACGAGCAGTACTTC
TRBJ2-7 | . | TRBD1 | TRBV11-2 | CASSLWDSSTSSYEQYF | TGTGCCAGCAGCCTCTGGGACAGCTCTACCAGCTCCTACGAGCAGTACTTC
TRBJ2-2 | . | . | TRBV27 | CASSPRRGTGELFF | TGTGCCAGCAGTCCGAGACGGGGGACCGGGGAGCTGTTTTTT
TRBJ2-1 | . | TRBD2 | TRBV5-1 | CASSFTSGRAPPKTYNEQFF | TGCGCCAGCAGCTTCACTAGCGGGAGGGCCCCCCCTAAGACCTACAATGAGCAGTTCTTC
TRBJ2-6 | . | . | TRBV15 | CATTTGNSGANVLTF | TGTGCCACCACCACAGGGAACTCTGGGGCCAACGTCCTGACTTTC
TRBJ2-3 | . | . | TRBV7-3 | CASSPADTQYF | TGTGCCAGCAGCCCGGCAGATACGCAGTATTTT